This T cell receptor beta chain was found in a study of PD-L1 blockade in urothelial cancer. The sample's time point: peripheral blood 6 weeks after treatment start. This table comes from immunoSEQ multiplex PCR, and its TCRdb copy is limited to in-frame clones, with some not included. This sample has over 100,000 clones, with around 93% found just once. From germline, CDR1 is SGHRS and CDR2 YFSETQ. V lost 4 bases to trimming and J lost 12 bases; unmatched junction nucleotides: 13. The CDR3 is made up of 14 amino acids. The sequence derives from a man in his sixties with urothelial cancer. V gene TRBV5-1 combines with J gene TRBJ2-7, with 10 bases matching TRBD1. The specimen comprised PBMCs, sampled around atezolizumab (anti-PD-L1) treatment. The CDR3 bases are TGCGCCAGCAGCCCGAACCGGGACAGGGGTCCTGCGTACTTC. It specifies CASSPNRDRGPAYF.